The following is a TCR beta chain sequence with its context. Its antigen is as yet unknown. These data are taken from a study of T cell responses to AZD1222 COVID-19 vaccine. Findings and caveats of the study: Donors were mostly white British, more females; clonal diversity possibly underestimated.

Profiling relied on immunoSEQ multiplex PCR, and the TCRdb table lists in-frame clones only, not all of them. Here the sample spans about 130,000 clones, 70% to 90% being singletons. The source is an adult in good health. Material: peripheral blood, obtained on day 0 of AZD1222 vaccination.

The CDR3 DNA is TGTGCCAGCGGATCACGGGACCGCCTCTCCTACGAGCAGTACTTC. The encoded protein is CASGSRDRLSYEQYF. V is TRBV27 and J is TRBJ2-7, with D perhaps given as TRBD1 or TRBD2 (5 bases each). This CDR3 is built from 15 residues. Trimming removed 8 bases at V and 0 bases at J, with 17 bases between. CDR1 MNHEY and CDR2 SMNVEV come from the germline V gene (reference sequence).